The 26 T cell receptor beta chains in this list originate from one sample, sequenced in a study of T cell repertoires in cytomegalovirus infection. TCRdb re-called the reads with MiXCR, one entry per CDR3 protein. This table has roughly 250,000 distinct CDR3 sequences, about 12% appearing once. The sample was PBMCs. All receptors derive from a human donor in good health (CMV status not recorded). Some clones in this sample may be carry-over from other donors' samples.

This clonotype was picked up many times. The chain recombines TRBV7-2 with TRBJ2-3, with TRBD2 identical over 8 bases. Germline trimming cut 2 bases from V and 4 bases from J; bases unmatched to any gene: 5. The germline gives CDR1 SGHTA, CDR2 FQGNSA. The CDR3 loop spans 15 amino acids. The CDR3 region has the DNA TGTGCCAGCAGCTTATTTAGCGGGGAGGCAGATACGCAGTATTTT. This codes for CASSLFSGEADTQYF.

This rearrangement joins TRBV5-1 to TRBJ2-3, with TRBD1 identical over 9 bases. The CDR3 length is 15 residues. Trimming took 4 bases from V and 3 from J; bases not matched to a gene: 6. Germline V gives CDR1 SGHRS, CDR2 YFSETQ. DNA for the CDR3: TGCGCCAGCAGCATTGGACAGGGGTGGACAGATACGCAGTATTTT. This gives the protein CASSIGQGWTDTQYF.

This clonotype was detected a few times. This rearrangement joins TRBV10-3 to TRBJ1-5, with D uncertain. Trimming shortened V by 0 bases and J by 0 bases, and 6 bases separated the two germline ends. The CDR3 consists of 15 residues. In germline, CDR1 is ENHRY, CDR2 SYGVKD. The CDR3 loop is CAISESATSNQPQHF. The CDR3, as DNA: TGTGCCATCAGTGAGTCAGCGACTAGCAATCAGCCCCAGCATTTT.

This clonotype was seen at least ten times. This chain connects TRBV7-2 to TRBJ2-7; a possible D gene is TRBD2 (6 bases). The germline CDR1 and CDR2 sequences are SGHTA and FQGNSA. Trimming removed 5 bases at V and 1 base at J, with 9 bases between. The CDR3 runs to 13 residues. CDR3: CASSPGVSYEQYF. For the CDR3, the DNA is TGTGCCAGCAGCCCGGGAGTTTCCTACGAGCAGTACTTC.

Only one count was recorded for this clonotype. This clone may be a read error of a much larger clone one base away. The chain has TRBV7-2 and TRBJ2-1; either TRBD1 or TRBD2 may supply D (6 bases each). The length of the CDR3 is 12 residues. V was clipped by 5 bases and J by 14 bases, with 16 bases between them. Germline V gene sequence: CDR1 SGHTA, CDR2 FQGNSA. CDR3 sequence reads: CASSMVHREEFF. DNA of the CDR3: TGTGCCAGCAGCATGGTTCACAGGGAGGAGTTCTTC.

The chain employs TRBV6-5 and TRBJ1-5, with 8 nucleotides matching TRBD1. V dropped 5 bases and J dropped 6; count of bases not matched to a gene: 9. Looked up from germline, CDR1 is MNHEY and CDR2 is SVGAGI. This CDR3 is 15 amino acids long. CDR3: CASSPTGGGSQPQHF. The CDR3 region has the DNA TGTGCCAGCAGTCCTACAGGGGGAGGTTCTCAGCCCCAGCATTTT.

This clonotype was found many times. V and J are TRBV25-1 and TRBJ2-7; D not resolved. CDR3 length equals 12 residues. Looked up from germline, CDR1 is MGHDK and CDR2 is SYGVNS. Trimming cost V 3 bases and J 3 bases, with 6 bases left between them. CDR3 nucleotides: TGTGCCAGCAGTGACAGGAACTACGAGCAGTACTTC. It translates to CASSDRNYEQYF.

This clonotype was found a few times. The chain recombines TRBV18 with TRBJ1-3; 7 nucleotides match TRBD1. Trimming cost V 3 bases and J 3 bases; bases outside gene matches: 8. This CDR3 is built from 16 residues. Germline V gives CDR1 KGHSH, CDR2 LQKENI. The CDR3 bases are TGTGCCAGCTCACCCATACGACAGGGTGATGGAAACACCATATATTTT. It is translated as CASSPIRQGDGNTIYF.

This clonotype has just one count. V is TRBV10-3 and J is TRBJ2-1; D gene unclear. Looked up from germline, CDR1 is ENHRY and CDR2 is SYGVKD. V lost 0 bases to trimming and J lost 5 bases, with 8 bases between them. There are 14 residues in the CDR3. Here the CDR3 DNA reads TGTGCCATCAGTGAGTCAAGCCTTCACAATGAGCAGTTCTTC. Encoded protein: CAISESSLHNEQFF.

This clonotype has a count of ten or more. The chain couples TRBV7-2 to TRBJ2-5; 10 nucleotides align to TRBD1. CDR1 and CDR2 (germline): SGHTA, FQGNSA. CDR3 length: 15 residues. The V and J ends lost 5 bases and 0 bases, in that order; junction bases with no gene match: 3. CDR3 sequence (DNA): TGTGCCAGCAGCCGGACAGGGGGTAACCAAGAGACCCAGTACTTC. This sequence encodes CASSRTGGNQETQYF.

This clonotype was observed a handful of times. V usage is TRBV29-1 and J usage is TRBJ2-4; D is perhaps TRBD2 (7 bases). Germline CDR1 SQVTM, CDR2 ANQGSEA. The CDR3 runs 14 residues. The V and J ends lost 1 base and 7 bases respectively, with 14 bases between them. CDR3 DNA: TGCAGCGTTGAAGGGGGCGGGGGCGGGAACATTCAGTACTTC. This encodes CSVEGGGGGNIQYF.

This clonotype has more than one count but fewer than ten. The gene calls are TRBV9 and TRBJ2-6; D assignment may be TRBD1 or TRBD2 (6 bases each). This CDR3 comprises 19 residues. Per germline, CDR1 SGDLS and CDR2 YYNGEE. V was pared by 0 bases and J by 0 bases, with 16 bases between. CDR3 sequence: CASSVEGGSFYSGANVLTF. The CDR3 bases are TGTGCCAGCAGCGTAGAGGGGGGATCCTTCTACTCTGGGGCCAACGTCCTGACTTTC. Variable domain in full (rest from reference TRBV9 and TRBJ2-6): DSGVTQTPKHLITATGQRVTLRCSPRSGDLSVYWYQQSLDQGLQFLIQYYNGEERAKGNILERFSAQQFPDLHSELNLSSLELGDSALYFCASSVEGGSFYSGANVLTFGAGSRLTVL.

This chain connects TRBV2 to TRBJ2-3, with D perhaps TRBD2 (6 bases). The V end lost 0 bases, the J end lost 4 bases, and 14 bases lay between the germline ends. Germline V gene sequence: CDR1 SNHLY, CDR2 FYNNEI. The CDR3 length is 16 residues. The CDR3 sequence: CASSEALAAGADTQYF. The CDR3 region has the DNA TGTGCCAGCAGTGAAGCTCTAGCAGCGGGCGCAGATACGCAGTATTTT.

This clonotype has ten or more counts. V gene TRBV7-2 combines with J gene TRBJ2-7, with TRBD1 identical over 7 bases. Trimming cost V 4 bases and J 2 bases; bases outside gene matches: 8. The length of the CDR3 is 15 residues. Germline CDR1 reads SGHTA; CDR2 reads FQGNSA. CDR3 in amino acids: CASSWRQGWTYEQYF. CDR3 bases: TGTGCCAGCAGCTGGCGACAGGGCTGGACCTACGAGCAGTACTTC.

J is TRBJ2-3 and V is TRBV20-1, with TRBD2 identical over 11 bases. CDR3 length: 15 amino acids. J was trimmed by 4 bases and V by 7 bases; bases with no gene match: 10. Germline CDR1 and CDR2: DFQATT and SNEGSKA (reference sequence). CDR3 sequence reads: CSVLRTSGSADTQYF. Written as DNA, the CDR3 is TGCAGTGTCCTTCGAACTAGCGGGAGCGCAGATACGCAGTATTTT.

CDR3 nucleotides: TGTGCCAGCAGCGGCCTGGGGGGTTTCTACGAGCAGTACTTC. It specifies CASSGLGGFYEQYF. The chain carries TRBV5-5 and TRBJ2-7; a possible D gene is TRBD2 (6 bases). Trimming removed 4 bases from V and 3 bases from J, with 14 bases in between. The CDR3 is 14 residues long. Germline V gene sequence: CDR1 SGHKS, CDR2 YYEKEE (reference sequence).

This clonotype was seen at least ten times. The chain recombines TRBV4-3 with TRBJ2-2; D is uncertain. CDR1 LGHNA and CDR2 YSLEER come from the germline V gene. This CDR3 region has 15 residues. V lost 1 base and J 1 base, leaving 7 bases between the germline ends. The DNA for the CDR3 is TGCGCCAGCAGCCAAGTACATATGAACACCGGGGAGCTGTTTTTT. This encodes CASSQVHMNTGELFF.

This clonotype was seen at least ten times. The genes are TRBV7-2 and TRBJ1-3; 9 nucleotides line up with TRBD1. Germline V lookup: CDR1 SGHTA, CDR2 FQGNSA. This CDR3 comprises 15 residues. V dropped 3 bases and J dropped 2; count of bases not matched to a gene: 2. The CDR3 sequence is CASSFRQGAGNTIYF. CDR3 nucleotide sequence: TGTGCCAGCAGCTTCCGACAGGGGGCTGGAAACACCATATATTTT.

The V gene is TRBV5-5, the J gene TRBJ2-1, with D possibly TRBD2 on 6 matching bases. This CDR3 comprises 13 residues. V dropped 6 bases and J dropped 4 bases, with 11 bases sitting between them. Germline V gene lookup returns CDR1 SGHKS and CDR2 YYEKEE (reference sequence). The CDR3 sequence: CASIEEGYNEQFF. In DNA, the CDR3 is TGTGCCAGCATCGAGGAGGGGTACAATGAGCAGTTCTTC. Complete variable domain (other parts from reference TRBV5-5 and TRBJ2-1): DAGVTQSPTHLIKTRGQQVTLRCSPISGHKSVSWYQQVLGQGPQFIFQYYEKEERGRGNFPDRFSARQFPNYSSELNVNALLLGDSALYLCASIEEGYNEQFFGPGTRLTVL.

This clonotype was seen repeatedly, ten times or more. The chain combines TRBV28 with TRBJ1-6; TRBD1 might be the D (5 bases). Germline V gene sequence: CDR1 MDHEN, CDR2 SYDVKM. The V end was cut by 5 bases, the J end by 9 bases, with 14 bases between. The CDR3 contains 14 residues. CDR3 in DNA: TGTGCCAGCAGTCAAACAGGTTGGGGTTCACCCCTCCACTTT. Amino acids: CASSQTGWGSPLHF.

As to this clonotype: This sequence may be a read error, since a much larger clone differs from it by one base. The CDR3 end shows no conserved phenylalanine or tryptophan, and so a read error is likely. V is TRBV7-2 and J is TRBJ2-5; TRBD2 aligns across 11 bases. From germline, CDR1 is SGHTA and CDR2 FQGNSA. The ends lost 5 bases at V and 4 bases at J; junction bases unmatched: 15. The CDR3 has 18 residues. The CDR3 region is CASSVVWIAGGPGETQYS. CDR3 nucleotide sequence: TGTGCCAGCAGCGTCGTGTGGATAGCGGGAGGGCCGGGAGAGACCCAGTACTCC.

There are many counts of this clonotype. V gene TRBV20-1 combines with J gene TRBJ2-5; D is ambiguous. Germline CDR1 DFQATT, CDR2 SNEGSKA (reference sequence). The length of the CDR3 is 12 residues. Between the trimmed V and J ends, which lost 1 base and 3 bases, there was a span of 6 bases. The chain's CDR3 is CSARADEETQYF. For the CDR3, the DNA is TGCAGTGCTAGAGCCGATGAAGAGACCCAGTACTTC.

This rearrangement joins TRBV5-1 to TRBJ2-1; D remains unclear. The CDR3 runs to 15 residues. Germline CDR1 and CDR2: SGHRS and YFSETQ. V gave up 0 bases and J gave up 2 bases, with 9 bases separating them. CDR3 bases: TGCGCCAGCAGCTTGGCGCTAGATCCCTACAATGAGCAGTTCTTC. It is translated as CASSLALDPYNEQFF. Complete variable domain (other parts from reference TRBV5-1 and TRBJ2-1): KAGVTQTPRYLIKTRGQQVTLSCSPISGHRSVSWYQQTPGQGLQFLFEYFSETQRNKGNFPGRFSGRQFSNSRSEMNVSTLELGDSALYLCASSLALDPYNEQFFGPGTRLTVL.

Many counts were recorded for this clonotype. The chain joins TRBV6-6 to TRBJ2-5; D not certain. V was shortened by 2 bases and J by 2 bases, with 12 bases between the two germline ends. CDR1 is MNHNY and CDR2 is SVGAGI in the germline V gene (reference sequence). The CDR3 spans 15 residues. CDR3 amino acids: CASSYGSRIQETQYF. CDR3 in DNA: TGTGCCAGCAGTTACGGTTCAAGGATTCAAGAGACCCAGTACTTC.

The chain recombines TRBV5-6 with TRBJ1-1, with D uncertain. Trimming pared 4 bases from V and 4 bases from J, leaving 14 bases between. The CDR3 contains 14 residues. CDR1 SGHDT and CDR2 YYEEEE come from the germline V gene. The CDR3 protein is CASSDFRSPTEAFF. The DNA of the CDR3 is TGTGCCAGCAGCGACTTTAGATCACCCACTGAAGCTTTCTTT.

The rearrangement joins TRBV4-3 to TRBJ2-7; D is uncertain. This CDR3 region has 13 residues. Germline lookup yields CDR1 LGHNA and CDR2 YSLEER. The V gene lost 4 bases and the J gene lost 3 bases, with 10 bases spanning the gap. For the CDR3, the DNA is TGCGCCAGCAGCCCGGGCTACGGCTACGAGCAGTACTTC. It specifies CASSPGYGYEQYF.